What follows are 24 T cell receptor beta chains derived from one specimen sequenced in a study of T cells in Graves' hyperthyroidism and ophthalmopathy. The TCR beta CDR3 regions underwent amplification using RNA transcripts as the source. In the first-round RT-PCR of the TCR CDR3, the HTBI primer set was used. One entry per CDR3 protein results from TCRdb running MiXCR on the multiplex PCR reads. The sample contains 530,000 or so distinct CDR3 sequences, roughly a quarter of which appear only once. Sequenced input: blood. Receptors were obtained from a woman in her thirties with Graves' ophthalmopathy.

The chain joins TRBV5-4 to TRBJ2-7; 11 nucleotides agree with TRBD2. CDR1 is SGHNT and CDR2 is YYREEE in the germline V gene (reference sequence). With V trimmed by 3 bases and J by 2 bases, 7 bases remained unmatched. The CDR3 contains 16 residues. CDR3 in DNA: TGTGCCAGCAGCTCCCCTAGCGGGGGGAAGCCCTACGAGCAGTACTTC. It encodes CASSSPSGGKPYEQYF.

Ten or more counts support this clonotype. The chain joins TRBV20-1 to TRBJ1-3; D is perhaps TRBD1 (6 bases). Looked up from germline, CDR1 is DFQATT and CDR2 is SNEGSKA (reference sequence). CDR3 length: 13 amino acids. V lost 6 bases, J lost 0 bases, and 9 bases lay in between. CDR3 loop: CSAPTGSGNTIYF. The CDR3 DNA reads TGCAGTGCACCGACAGGCTCTGGAAACACCATATATTTT.

This clonotype was seen repeatedly, ten times or more. An end of the junction differs from the germline gene, which may be a read error. The J gene is TRBJ2-4, the V gene TRBV15, with unresolved D. This CDR3 spans 10 amino acids. Germline values: CDR1 LNHNV, CDR2 YYDKDF (reference sequence). The CDR3 sequence is CATSQKIPHF. CDR3 DNA sequence: TGTGCCACCAGCCAAAAGATTCCCCACTTC.

Many counts were recorded for this clonotype. The V gene is TRBV12-3 or TRBV12-4, the J gene TRBJ2-2, with TRBD1 matching over 8 bases. The CDR3 runs 15 residues. The V segment lost 3 bases and the J segment 1 base; nucleotides outside the gene matches: 1. The CDR3 here is CASSFDRGNTGELFF. CDR3 DNA: TGTGCCAGCAGTTTCGACAGGGGGAACACCGGGGAGCTGTTTTTT.

This clonotype was counted at least ten times. The chain recombines TRBV20-1 with TRBJ2-7; the match to TRBD2 covers 12 bases. Germline-derived CDR1 and CDR2 are DFQATT and SNEGSKA (reference sequence). This CDR3 contains 15 residues. V trimming: 3 bases; J trimming: 7 bases; junction bases outside the gene matches: 10. The CDR3 here is CSASYTSGGNWEQYF. CDR3 in DNA: TGCAGTGCTAGTTACACTAGCGGGGGGAACTGGGAGCAGTACTTC.

This clonotype has a count of ten or more. This sequence joins TRBV20-1 and TRBJ1-6; TRBD1 matches at 9 bases. Germline V gives CDR1 DFQATT, CDR2 SNEGSKA (reference sequence). Trimming took 3 bases from V and 7 from J; bases not matched to a gene: 4. The CDR3 covers 14 residues. The CDR3 sequence is CSARRTGANSPLHF. CDR3 bases: TGCAGTGCTAGGAGGACAGGGGCCAATTCACCCCTCCACTTT.

The chain has TRBV11-2 and TRBJ2-2; 7 bases are shared with TRBD1. Germline CDR1 and CDR2: SGHAT and FQNNGV. The CDR3 has 16 residues. V was pared by 5 bases and J by 2 bases, with 8 bases of the junction left unmatched. For the CDR3, the DNA is TGTGCCAGCAGCCGACGGGACAGACTAAACACCGGGGAGCTGTTTTTT. Translating gives CASSRRDRLNTGELFF.

This clonotype was found many times. CDR3 loop: CASKDSYQETQYF. As DNA, the CDR3 is TGTGCCAGCAAGGACAGTTACCAAGAGACCCAGTACTTC. The chain combines TRBV6-2 or TRBV6-3 with TRBJ2-5; D is possibly TRBD1 (6 bases). The CDR3 loop spans 13 amino acids. Germline V gene sequence: CDR1 MNHEY, CDR2 SVGEGT. Trimming took off 7 bases at V and 0 bases at J, with 9 bases between the two ends.

This rearrangement joins TRBV5-4 to TRBJ1-1; TRBD1 is a possible D gene (5 bases). CDR1 is SGHNT, CDR2 YYREEE, per germline (reference sequence). This CDR3 contains 15 residues. Between the trimmed V and J ends, which lost 6 bases and 0 bases, there was a span of 15 bases. The CDR3 DNA is TGTGCCAGCAAACCCAGGGATATCATGAACACTGAAGCTTTCTTT. Translated: CASKPRDIMNTEAFF.

This clonotype was seen at least ten times. The rearrangement joins TRBV6-5 to TRBJ2-2; the D gene is possibly TRBD2 (7 bases). The CDR3 is made up of 16 amino acids. Deletions cut 8 bases from V and 2 bases from J, with 18 bases between. CDR1 and CDR2 from the germline V gene are MNHEY and SVGAGI. The CDR3 is CASYRGARINTGELFF. CDR3 coding DNA: TGTGCCAGCTATCGGGGGGCGCGAATTAACACCGGGGAGCTGTTTTTT.

The J gene is TRBJ2-7, the V gene TRBV29-1; 9 bases map to TRBD1. The germline V gene has CDR1 SQVTM and CDR2 ANQGSEA. Trimming removed 4 bases from V and 2 bases from J; junction bases left unmatched: 3. The CDR3 consists of 13 residues. The CDR3: CSVGGQGPYEQYF. In nucleotides, the CDR3 is TGCAGCGTTGGGGGACAGGGCCCCTACGAGCAGTACTTC.

A note on this clonotype: A junction boundary mismatches the germline segment, possibly from a read error. The chain combines TRBV18 with TRBJ1-1; D not resolved. CDR3 length: 13 residues. Germline V CDR1 and CDR2: KGHSH, LQKENI. The CDR3 sequence: CATSETWGTEAFF. DNA of the CDR3: TGTGCCACCTCAGAAACGTGGGGCACTGAAGCTTTCTTT.

This clonotype was recorded many times. The chain couples TRBV29-1 to TRBJ1-2, with 7 positions matching TRBD1. Germline values: CDR1 SQVTM, CDR2 ANQGSEA. The CDR3 totals 12 residues. The trim removed 5 bases at V and 4 bases at J, leaving 4 bases unmatched. The CDR3, as DNA: TGCAGCGTTCCAGGGGGTTCCTATGGCTACACCTTC. Its translation is CSVPGGSYGYTF.

At least ten counts were recorded for this clonotype. The V gene is TRBV4-3, the J gene TRBJ1-5; TRBD1 agrees at 7 bases. V trimming: 4 bases; J trimming: 0 bases; junction bases outside the gene matches: 9. Germline-derived CDR1 and CDR2 are LGHNA and YSLEER. The CDR3 is made up of 17 amino acids. This chain's CDR3 is CASSRGRDSYSNQPQHF. The DNA for the CDR3 is TGCGCCAGCAGCCGGGGCCGGGACAGTTATAGCAATCAGCCCCAGCATTTT.

This clonotype has a count of ten or more. The V call is TRBV6-1, the J call TRBJ1-2; no clear D. V lost 6 bases and J 6 bases, leaving 14 bases between the germline ends. This CDR3 spans 13 amino acids. Looked up from germline, CDR1 is MNHNS and CDR2 is SASEGT. The DNA of the CDR3 is TGTGCCAGCAGGTCCGATGTGCGCGATGGCTACACCTTC. Translated: CASRSDVRDGYTF.

V gene TRBV3-1 combines with J gene TRBJ1-2, with D uncertain. This CDR3 has 14 residues. V dropped 1 base and J dropped 3 bases, with 9 bases sitting between them. Looked up from germline, CDR1 is LGHDT and CDR2 is YNNKEL (reference sequence). CDR3 in amino acids: CASSQVSEYYGYTF. The CDR3 DNA reads TGTGCCAGCAGCCAAGTTTCGGAGTACTATGGCTACACCTTC.

The chain couples TRBV12-3 or TRBV12-4 to TRBJ1-3; D gene uncertain. This CDR3 is 13 amino acids long. V shed 4 bases and J shed 5 bases, with 9 bases lying between them. The CDR3 loop reads CASSSLIRNTIYF. The CDR3 region has the DNA TGTGCCAGCAGTTCCCTAATTCGAAACACCATATATTTT.

The chain has TRBV20-1 and TRBJ2-5; D may be TRBD1 (5 bases). Germline CDR1 and CDR2: DFQATT and SNEGSKA (reference sequence). The V gene lost 4 bases and the J gene lost 0 bases, with 12 bases spanning the gap. CDR3 length: 14 amino acids. The CDR3 here is CSATPDSHQETQYF. CDR3 coding DNA: TGCAGTGCTACCCCTGACAGCCACCAAGAGACCCAGTACTTC.

This clonotype was counted ten times or more. The chain joins TRBV6-4 to TRBJ1-1; unclear D gene. Trimming left V 5 bases short and J 5 bases short, with 15 bases between. The CDR3 has 14 residues. The germline V gene encodes CDR1 MRHNA and CDR2 SNTAGT. CDR3: CASSYGGDGTEAFF. The CDR3 nucleotides read TGTGCCAGCAGTTACGGTGGTGATGGGACTGAAGCTTTCTTT.

This clonotype has only a few counts. Germline is not matched at one junction end, which may reflect a read error. The J gene is TRBJ1-3, the V gene TRBV6-2 or TRBV6-3; 8 nucleotides align to TRBD1. The germline V gene has CDR1 MNHEY and CDR2 SVGEGT. The CDR3 covers 18 residues. The CDR3 loop is CASGPKDRAMLSGTTIYF. The CDR3 region has the DNA TGTGCCAGCGGCCCCAAGGACAGGGCAATGTTGTCTGGAACCACCATATATTTT.

The chain employs TRBV6-1 and TRBJ1-2; the match to TRBD1 covers 7 bases. Per the germline V gene, CDR1 is MNHNS and CDR2 is SASEGT. The CDR3 totals 17 residues. The ends lost 1 base at V and 4 bases at J; junction bases unmatched: 12. The CDR3 DNA reads as TGTGCCAGCAGTGAAGATGGGACAGTGGGGGGAACCTATGGCTACACCTTC. Protein product: CASSEDGTVGGTYGYTF.

The V gene is TRBV6-1, the J gene TRBJ2-7, with TRBD1 identical over 8 bases. This CDR3 is 19 amino acids long. V gave up 0 bases and J gave up 5 bases; unmatched junction bases: 18. CDR1 is MNHNS and CDR2 is SASEGT in the germline V gene. The DNA for the CDR3 is TGTGCCAGCAGTGAAGCGCGAGGACAGGGAAGCTTTCGGAAAAACGAGCAGTACTTC. Its translation is CASSEARGQGSFRKNEQYF.

The V gene is TRBV6-5, the J gene TRBJ2-7, with 8 bases fitting TRBD1. Germline loops: CDR1 MNHEY, CDR2 SVGAGI. V lost 0 bases to trimming and J lost 5 bases; unmatched junction nucleotides: 3. The CDR3 is 14 residues long. As DNA, the CDR3 is TGTGCCAGCAGTTACTCGCAGGGGGCGGACGAGCAGTACTTC. This translates into CASSYSQGADEQYF.

This clonotype was counted many times. J is TRBJ2-5 and V is TRBV6-5; D could derive from TRBD1 or TRBD2 (5 bases each). Germline lookup yields CDR1 MNHEY and CDR2 SVGAGI. The CDR3 loop spans 16 amino acids. V was shortened by 0 bases and J by 4 bases, with 15 bases between the two germline ends. The CDR3 region has the DNA TGTGCCAGCAGTTACTCTATGTCGGGGCGGAGAGAGACCCAGTACTTC. Its protein product is CASSYSMSGRRETQYF.